The 30 T cell receptor beta chains in this list originate from one sample, sequenced in a study of OX40 agonist ivuxolimab in advanced cancers. Repertoires were generated with immunoSEQ multiplex PCR, while TCRdb's copy carries only in-frame clones and drops some. The sample has 75,000 to 100,000 clones; about 90% are singletons. This specimen was CD4+ or CD8+ T cells sorted from blood, taken in a trial of the OX40 agonist ivuxolimab. The receptors stem from an adult with an advanced solid tumor such as melanoma, head and neck, liver or kidney cancer.

The J gene is TRBJ2-2, the V gene TRBV7-9; D not resolved. V was clipped by 2 bases and J by 6 bases, with 7 bases between them. CDR3 length: 13 residues. CDR1 is SEHNR and CDR2 is FQNEAQ in the germline V gene (reference sequence). The CDR3 protein is CASSLSMAGELFF. CDR3 coding DNA: TGTGCCAGCAGCTTAAGTATGGCCGGGGAGCTGTTTTTT.

The genes are TRBV7-9 and TRBJ2-3; D uncertain. The V end was cut by 4 bases, the J end by 5 bases, with 7 bases between. Looked up from germline, CDR1 is SEHNR and CDR2 is FQNEAQ (reference sequence). CDR3 size: 12 residues. CDR3 protein: CASSSQRDTQYF. CDR3 DNA sequence: TGTGCCAGCAGCTCGCAGCGAGATACGCAGTATTTT.

This sequence joins TRBV15 and TRBJ1-3; D may be TRBD1 (6 bases). V was shortened by 2 bases and J by 4 bases, with 9 bases between the two germline ends. Per the germline V gene, CDR1 is LNHNV and CDR2 is YYDKDF (reference sequence). The CDR3 sequence is 14 residues long. This CDR3 reads CATSRQGIGNTIYF. The CDR3 nucleotides read TGTGCCACCAGCAGACAGGGGATAGGAAACACCATATATTTT.

The genes are TRBV7-2 and TRBJ2-7, with D perhaps assigned TRBD1 or TRBD2 (6 bases each). The CDR3 runs 15 residues. The germline gives CDR1 SGHTA, CDR2 FQGNSA. Deletions cut 5 bases from V and 2 bases from J, with 16 bases between. The CDR3: CASSGWGRGPYEQYF. The CDR3 DNA is TGTGCCAGCAGCGGATGGGGGCGGGGTCCCTACGAGCAGTACTTC.

The V call is TRBV5-1, the J call TRBJ2-2; 7 nucleotides match TRBD2. This CDR3 has 16 amino acids. With V trimmed by 1 base and J by 7 bases, 10 bases remained unmatched. Germline lookup yields CDR1 SGHRS and CDR2 YFSETQ. The CDR3 loop is CASSLYLGGSDGELFF. The CDR3 DNA sequence: TGCGCCAGCAGCTTGTATCTCGGGGGGAGCGACGGGGAGCTGTTTTTT.

The J gene is TRBJ2-5, the V gene TRBV28; 8 bases match TRBD2. This CDR3 spans 13 amino acids. From germline, CDR1 is MDHEN and CDR2 SYDVKM. With V trimmed by 4 bases and J by 11 bases, 9 bases remained unmatched. The CDR3 DNA is TGTGCCAGCAGTTCCGGACTAGCCCGGACTCAGTACTTC. This gives the protein CASSSGLARTQYF.

The chain couples TRBV27 to TRBJ2-7; D call uncertain. With 3 bases removed from V and 0 bases from J, the gap between germline ends came to 9 bases. Germline lookup yields CDR1 MNHEY and CDR2 SMNVEV (reference sequence). The CDR3 runs 14 residues. The CDR3 loop is CASSFVMGSYEQYF. CDR3 nucleotides: TGTGCCAGCAGTTTCGTAATGGGCTCCTACGAGCAGTACTTC.

This chain uses TRBV19 with TRBJ2-1, with D possibly matching TRBD2 (5 bases). V lost 3 bases, J lost 8 bases, and 14 bases lay in between. CDR3 size: 14 residues. From germline, CDR1 is LNHDA and CDR2 SQIVND (reference sequence). DNA for the CDR3: TGTGCCAGTAGTATTTCGGGGATTTGGGATGAGCAGTTCTTC. Its translation is CASSISGIWDEQFF.

This clone was detected only a few times. The chain links TRBV28 to TRBJ1-2; tentative D call: TRBD1 (6 bases). This CDR3 region has 14 residues. Germline-derived CDR1 and CDR2 are MDHEN and SYDVKM. The germline V and J ends were trimmed by 3 bases and 4 bases, with 12 bases remaining between them. The CDR3 DNA is TGTGCCAGCAGTTTCAAGGGAGGGGGCTATGGCTACACCTTC. It encodes CASSFKGGGYGYTF.

The chain joins TRBV4-2 to TRBJ1-1; 7 bases are shared with TRBD1. Per germline, CDR1 LGHNA and CDR2 YNFKEQ. The CDR3 length is 14 residues. The V gene end was trimmed by 4 bases and the J gene end by 1 base; junction bases not matched to a gene: 3. The CDR3 DNA reads TGTGCCAGCAGCCTCGGACAGGCGAACACTGAAGCTTTCTTT. Translating it yields CASSLGQANTEAFF.

V usage is TRBV6-6 and J usage is TRBJ1-1; D is unresolved. V dropped 2 bases and J dropped 8 bases, with 6 bases sitting between them. Looked up from germline, CDR1 is MNHNY and CDR2 is SVGAGI (reference sequence). This CDR3 is built from 11 residues. The CDR3 coding sequence is TGTGCCAGCAGTTACAACAGAGAAGCTTTCTTT. Translation: CASSYNREAFF.

J is TRBJ2-1 and V is TRBV18; TRBD1 might be the D (8 bases). From germline, CDR1 is KGHSH and CDR2 LQKENI. The V and J ends lost 3 bases and 5 bases respectively, with 14 bases between them. This CDR3 is 15 amino acids long. The chain's CDR3 is CASSPNRGRDNEQFF. CDR3 nucleotides: TGTGCCAGCTCACCCAACAGGGGGAGGGACAATGAGCAGTTCTTC.

The chain carries TRBV7-2 and TRBJ2-7; 11 bases align to TRBD2. Germline-derived CDR1 and CDR2 are SGHTA and FQGNSA. The CDR3 runs 16 residues. After removal of 3 bases from V and 1 base from J, the junction contained 5 bases not matched to a gene. CDR3 in DNA: TGTGCCAGCAGCTTGGGACTAGCGGATTTTTCCTACGAGCAGTACTTC. The encoded protein is CASSLGLADFSYEQYF. Filled out from reference TRBV7-2 and TRBJ2-7, the complete variable domain reads GAGVSQSPSNKVTEKGKDVELRCDPISGHTALYWYRQSLGQGLEFLIYFQGNSAPDKSGLPSDRFSAERTGGSVSTLTIQRTQQEDSAVYLCASSLGLADFSYEQYFGPGTRLTVT.

V usage is TRBV10-1 and J usage is TRBJ2-6; D is unresolved. Germline loops: CDR1 WNHNN, CDR2 SYGVQD (reference sequence). The CDR3 consists of 15 residues. The V gene lost 3 bases and the J gene lost 1 base, with 7 bases spanning the gap. CDR3 bases: TGCGCCAGCAGTGATACAGTGTCTGGGGCCAACGTCCTGACTTTC. Translation: CASSDTVSGANVLTF.

This chain joins TRBV28 and TRBJ1-2; weak D call: TRBD1 (5 bases). The germline gives CDR1 MDHEN, CDR2 SYDVKM. V lost 6 bases, J lost 8 bases, and 19 bases lay in between. This CDR3 has 14 amino acids. CDR3 amino acids: CASRGLGQGQGYTF. Written as DNA, the CDR3 is TGTGCCAGCAGGGGCCTTGGCCAGGGTCAGGGCTACACCTTC.

The rearrangement uses TRBV19 and TRBJ1-6; no reliable D call. With 5 bases removed from V and 6 bases from J, the gap between germline ends came to 17 bases. Germline V gene sequence: CDR1 LNHDA, CDR2 SQIVND (reference sequence). CDR3 length: 16 residues. CDR3 DNA sequence: TGTGCCAGTAGTTCCTTTAGGGCGGGTTTTAATTCACCCCTCCACTTT. It yields the protein CASSSFRAGFNSPLHF.

The chain joins TRBV7-9 to TRBJ1-2, with unresolved D. CDR1 is SEHNR and CDR2 is FQNEAQ in the germline V gene (reference sequence). V lost 5 bases and J lost 3, with 7 bases in between. The CDR3 has 12 amino acids. As DNA, the CDR3 is TGTGCCAGCAGCCGAGGAGACTATGGCTACACCTTC. It is translated as CASSRGDYGYTF.

V is TRBV5-1 and J is TRBJ2-1, with D perhaps matching TRBD1 (7 bases). In germline, CDR1 is SGHRS, CDR2 YFSETQ. V dropped 0 bases and J dropped 7 bases, with 11 bases sitting between them. This CDR3 spans 14 amino acids. CDR3 region: CASSLEAGGNEQFF. The CDR3 nucleotides are TGCGCCAGCAGCTTGGAGGCAGGGGGGAATGAGCAGTTCTTC.

The chain employs TRBV6-6 and TRBJ2-2; no clear D. The CDR3 runs 15 residues. CDR1 and CDR2 (germline): MNHNY, SVGAGI (reference sequence). Deletions cut 0 bases from V and 0 bases from J, with 5 bases between. The CDR3 nucleotides are TGTGCCAGCAGTTACTCTCTAACGAACACCGGGGAGCTGTTTTTT. It encodes CASSYSLTNTGELFF.

The CDR3 sequence is CASSLQGASTQYF. The CDR3 bases are TGCGCCAGCAGTCTTCAGGGGGCTAGTACGCAGTATTTT. This sequence joins TRBV10-1 and TRBJ2-3, with 8 bases fitting TRBD1. With 5 bases clipped from V and 8 bases from J, the junction kept 6 bases outside the gene matches. The germline V gene encodes CDR1 WNHNN and CDR2 SYGVQD (reference sequence). The CDR3 has 13 amino acids.

This clone was detected once. The chain combines TRBV29-1 with TRBJ1-3; a weak D match, TRBD1 (5 bases). V lost 7 bases to trimming and J lost 2 bases, with 21 bases between them. Germline lookup yields CDR1 SQVTM and CDR2 ANQGSEA. The CDR3 totals 16 residues. Here the CDR3 DNA reads TGCAGCGCTTCTATCTCGGGGGGAGTAACTGGAAACACCATATATTTT. Translation: CSASISGGVTGNTIYF.

This chain connects TRBV11-3 to TRBJ2-3; TRBD2 is a possible D gene (5 bases). The CDR3 sequence is 13 residues long. Trimming took off 5 bases at V and 4 bases at J, with 10 bases between the two ends. Germline V lookup: CDR1 SGHNT, CDR2 YENEEA. This CDR3 reads CASSGKGADTQYF. The CDR3 DNA is TGTGCCAGCAGCGGAAAGGGAGCAGATACGCAGTATTTT.

The chain uses TRBV27 and TRBJ1-2; perhaps TRBD1 as D (6 bases). The germline gives CDR1 MNHEY, CDR2 SMNVEV (reference sequence). Trimming removed 7 bases from V and 5 bases from J, with 14 bases in between. The CDR3 consists of 13 residues. CDR3 sequence reads: CASTSNRAYGYTF. DNA for the CDR3: TGTGCCAGCACTAGCAACAGGGCATATGGCTACACCTTC.

The V and J genes are TRBV10-2 and TRBJ2-1; 14 bases are shared with TRBD2. Trimming at V came to 3 bases and at J to 11 bases, leaving 9 bases not matched to a gene. The CDR3 contains 16 residues. Germline V gives CDR1 WSHSY, CDR2 SAAADI. The CDR3 is CASSDPPTSGGGKQFF. CDR3 in DNA: TGCGCCAGCAGTGACCCTCCGACTAGCGGGGGGGGTAAGCAGTTCTTC.

The chain uses TRBV2 and TRBJ2-5, with D hard to call. The ends were cut back, 7 bases at V and 2 bases at J, with 11 bases in the middle. Germline V gene sequence: CDR1 SNHLY, CDR2 FYNNEI. The CDR3 spans 13 residues. CDR3 region: CASNKDGQETQYF. DNA of the CDR3: TGTGCCAGCAATAAAGACGGGCAAGAGACCCAGTACTTC.

The V call is TRBV9, the J call TRBJ2-2; 11 nucleotides align to TRBD1. This CDR3 comprises 16 residues. The V gene's germline CDR1 is SGDLS and CDR2 YYNGEE. V lost 4 bases, J lost 4 bases, and 6 bases stayed unmatched. CDR3 sequence (DNA): TGTGCCAGCAGCACCCCCGGGACAGGGGGCACCGGGGAGCTGTTTTTT. Amino acids: CASSTPGTGGTGELFF.

The chain employs TRBV18 and TRBJ1-2; weak D call: TRBD1 (6 bases). V lost 5 bases and J 8 bases, leaving 12 bases between the germline ends. The length of the CDR3 is 12 residues. Germline CDR1 KGHSH, CDR2 LQKENI. CDR3 coding DNA: TGTGCCAGCTCAGAACAGGGCCGGGGCTACACCTTC. Translation gives CASSEQGRGYTF.

The V and J genes are TRBV5-6 and TRBJ1-2, with D possibly TRBD1 on 5 matching bases. Germline V gene data show CDR1 as SGHDT and CDR2 as YYEEEE. The CDR3 runs to 12 residues. V was pared by 1 base and J by 4 bases, with 5 bases between. CDR3 in DNA: TGTGCCAGCAGCTTGCAGGGCTATGGCTACACCTTC. This translates into CASSLQGYGYTF.

This clone appeared many times. V is TRBV7-6 and J is TRBJ2-7; tentative D call: TRBD2 (6 bases). The germline CDR1 and CDR2 sequences are SGHVS and FNYEAQ. With 7 bases removed from V and 2 bases from J, the gap between germline ends came to 18 bases. The CDR3 is 15 amino acids. The CDR3 DNA follows: TGTGCCAGCACCCCCCGACCGGGGGTTACCTACGAGCAGTACTTC. As protein: CASTPRPGVTYEQYF.

The chain uses TRBV29-1 and TRBJ2-1; 7 bases are a match to TRBD1. CDR3 length: 14 amino acids. From germline, CDR1 is SQVTM and CDR2 ANQGSEA. The V gene end was trimmed by 7 bases and the J gene end by 7 bases; junction bases not matched to a gene: 13. This CDR3 is CSAERGRQGNEQFF. DNA of the CDR3: TGCAGCGCCGAGAGGGGGCGTCAGGGAAATGAGCAGTTCTTC.